A single sample is the source of the 25 T cell receptor delta chains below, sequenced in a study of gamma-delta T cells after stem cell transplantation (dated by TCRdb to about 2016). Preparation of the library involved RT-PCR. For sequencing, an Illumina MiSeq was employed. TCRdb reran clone calling on the public reads with CATT; rows sharing one DNA sequence were then combined. The sample table contains 2,500 to 3,500 delta-chain clones; only one count was recorded for approximately 1.8% of them. Roughly two fifths of the sample rests with the top ten. Sequenced input: gamma-delta T cells. These TCRs come from a human donor. It is not recorded whose cells these are; they may come from a transplant donor.

With respect to this clone: The protein in TCRdb stems from a much larger clone and differs at residue 13 from this DNA's translation, likely a read error; here the protein is translated from the DNA. The chain uses TRDV2 and TRDJ1; 8 nucleotides match TRDD3. The CDR3 loop spans 18 amino acids. After removal of 0 bases from V and 4 bases from J, the junction contained 15 bases not matched to a gene. In germline, CDR1 is GEAIGNYY, CDR2 EKD. The CDR3 DNA reads TGTGCCTGTGACACCCTTATTAGGGATACGCGGGGAGTCGATAAACTCATCTTT. Protein: CACDTLIRDTRGVDKLIF.

This clone has more than one count but fewer than ten. This DNA's translation and the protein TCRdb lists, from a much larger clone, do not match at residue 13, likely due to a read error; the protein shown is translated from the DNA. The J gene is TRDJ1, the V gene TRDV2; 11 nucleotides agree with TRDD3. The CDR3 contains 17 residues. Germline V CDR1 and CDR2: GEAIGNYY, EKD. DNA for the CDR3: TGTGCCTGTGACGTACTGGGGGATAGGGAGTACACCGGTAAACTCATCTTT. As protein: CACDVLGDREYTGKLIF.

Worth noting for this clone: A far more abundant clone sits one base away, making this likely a read error. Different DNA sequences within this sample yield the same CDR3. The chain is built from TRDV2 and TRDJ1, with 7 bases that match TRDD3. The V gene's germline CDR1 is GEAIGNYY and CDR2 EKD. V trimming: 0 bases; J trimming: 1 base; junction bases outside the gene matches: 10. The CDR3 is 17 residues long. The CDR3 bases are TGTGCCTGTGACACCGTCACCGGGGGATTACGCACCGATAAACTCATCTTT. This sequence encodes CACDTVTGGLRTDKLIF.

About this clone itself: The protein held in TCRdb is that of a much larger clone and does not match this DNA's translation at residue 3, likely because of a read error; the protein shown is translated from the DNA. The chain joins TRDV2 to TRDJ1; TRDD3 aligns across 13 bases. Germline CDR1 reads GEAIGNYY; CDR2 reads EKD. The CDR3 extends over 18 amino acids. The CDR3 bases are TGTGCCTATGACGCCGTACTGGGGGATACGCGGGACACCGATAAACTCATCTTT. Its protein product is CAYDAVLGDTRDTDKLIF.

Note on this clone: A read error is the likely source, as a far larger clone sits one nucleotide away. This rearrangement joins TRDV2 to TRDJ1; 11 nucleotides agree with TRDD3. CDR3 length: 25 amino acids. Per the germline V gene, CDR1 is GEAIGNYY and CDR2 is EKD. The DNA for the CDR3 is TGTGCCTGTAACACCTTAAATCCTCCCATACTGGGGGATAAGGGACCAGACCGTATGACCGATAAACTCATCTTT. This sequence encodes CACNTLNPPILGDKGPDRMTDKLIF.

With regard to this clone: A read error is likely here: a far larger clone is one base away. The rearrangement links TRDV2 to TRDJ1, with D perhaps being TRDD2 or TRDD3 (5 bases each). This CDR3 is built from 22 residues. Deletions cut 3 bases from V and 0 bases from J, with 34 bases between. From germline, CDR1 is GEAIGNYY and CDR2 EKD. CDR3 amino acids: CACDPLPNLLGRALGNTDKLIF. The CDR3 DNA is TGTGCCTGTGACCCGCTTCCAAATCTGCTGGGTCGAGCCCTTGGGAACACCGATAAACTCATCTTT.

On this clone: TCRdb attributes to this sequence the protein of a much larger clone, which differs from the DNA translation at residue 10; a read error is likely, and the protein displayed is translated from the DNA. The rearrangement links TRDV2 to TRDJ1, with D perhaps TRDD3 (5 bases). This CDR3 spans 15 amino acids. Trimming removed 1 base from V and 4 bases from J, with 15 bases in between. CDR1 GEAIGNYY and CDR2 EKD come from the germline V gene. CDR3 amino acids: CACDTVGTYNDKLIF. The CDR3 DNA reads as TGTGCCTGTGACACAGTGGGGACGTACAACGATAAACTCATCTTT.

The chain uses TRDV2 and TRDJ1, with 13 bases that match TRDD3. The CDR3 spans 16 residues. Germline CDR1 GEAIGNYY, CDR2 EKD. The V segment lost 3 bases and the J segment 2 bases; nucleotides outside the gene matches: 5. CDR3 residues: CACDLLGDTQTDKLIF. CDR3 in DNA: TGTGCCTGTGACCTACTGGGGGATACGCAAACCGATAAACTCATCTTT.

This clone has ten or more counts. A far larger clone is just one base off, so this is likely a read error. The same CDR3 can be traced to other DNA sequences in this sample. The chain uses TRDV2 and TRDJ1; 10 bases are shared with TRDD3. The CDR3 runs to 19 residues. CDR1 is GEAIGNYY, CDR2 EKD, per germline. CDR3 sequence: CACDTVLGDPFPYTDKLIF. The CDR3 nucleotides are TGTGCCTGTGACACCGTACTGGGGGATCCGTTCCCGTACACCGATAAGCTCATCTTT.

At least ten counts were recorded for this clone. A much larger clone lies one base from this, so it may be a read error. V is TRDV2 and J is TRDJ1; 11 nucleotides align to TRDD3. CDR3 size: 20 residues. Germline V gives CDR1 GEAIGNYY, CDR2 EKD. V lost 5 bases to trimming and J lost 0 bases; unmatched junction nucleotides: 19. In nucleotides, the CDR3 is TGTGCCTGTGGCCCCGTTCTGGGGGATACTTCCATAACGTACACCGATAAACTCATCTTT. Translating it yields CACGPVLGDTSITYTDKLIF.

In its sample, this clone was seen a few times. TCRdb's protein, taken from a much larger clone, differs from this DNA's translation at residue 6, likely owing to a read error; the protein displayed comes from the DNA. The chain has TRDV2 and TRDJ3; the D gene is possibly TRDD3 (6 bases). This CDR3 region has 19 residues. Germline values: CDR1 GEAIGNYY, CDR2 EKD. V lost 3 bases, J lost 0 bases, and 17 bases lay in between. CDR3 nucleotide sequence: TGTGCCTGTGACCCCGCTGGGGATTTAAGCTCCTGGGACACCCGACAGATGTTTTTC. Translation: CACDPAGDLSSWDTRQMFF.

By share of the sample, this clone is large. The same CDR3 is also encoded by other DNA sequences in this sample. V is TRDV2 and J is TRDJ1; 9 bases line up with TRDD3. V lost 1 base, J lost 1 base, and 9 bases stayed unmatched. The CDR3 spans 17 residues. Germline V gives CDR1 GEAIGNYY, CDR2 EKD. CDR3 sequence (DNA): TGTGCCTGTGACACAGTGGGGGATATAAGGTCCACCGATAAACTCATCTTT. Protein: CACDTVGDIRSTDKLIF.

By its share, this clone is medium-sized (0.01 to 0.1%). CDR3 in DNA: TGTGCCTTGGACTTACACACCGCCTGGGGGATACCCAATAAACTCATCTTT. Amino acid sequence: CALDLHTAWGIPNKLIF. V usage is TRDV3 and J usage is TRDJ1; 11 nucleotides match TRDD3. V shed 3 bases, J shed 6 bases, and the junction held 18 bases outside the gene matches. CDR1 and CDR2 from the germline V gene are TVYSNPD and GDNSRS (reference sequence). The CDR3 is made up of 17 amino acids.

In the case of this clone: This likely traces to a read error, being one base from a far larger clone. Within the sample, other DNA sequences also encode this same CDR3. This rearrangement joins TRDV2 to TRDJ1; TRDD3 matches 13 bases. The CDR3 consists of 18 residues. The V gene's germline CDR1 is GEAIGNYY and CDR2 EKD. The CDR3 spells CACDAVLGDTRDTDKLIF. CDR3 bases: TGTGCCTGTGACGCCGTACTGGGGGATACGCGGGACACAGATAAACTCATCTTT.

This clone showed up just a few times. The protein TCRdb gives is from a much larger clone and does not agree with this DNA's translation at residue 10, likely a read error; the protein shown here comes from the DNA. V is TRDV2 and J is TRDJ1; tentative D call: TRDD3 (6 bases). There are 14 residues in the CDR3. V lost 3 bases to trimming and J lost 6 bases, with 16 bases between them. Germline CDR1 is GEAIGNYY and CDR2 is EKD. The CDR3 DNA reads TGTGCCTGTGACCTGACTGGGAGGACCAATAAACTCATCTTT. It specifies CACDLTGRTNKLIF.

This clone rates as large. The same CDR3 is also encoded by other DNA sequences in this sample. The chain joins TRDV2 to TRDJ1, with D hard to call. CDR1 is GEAIGNYY and CDR2 is EKD in the germline V gene. The CDR3 totals 16 residues. Trimming cost V 0 bases and J 3 bases, with 16 bases left between them. The CDR3 here is CACDTVTAMKADKLIF. The DNA for the CDR3 is TGTGCCTGTGACACCGTCACAGCGATGAAGGCCGATAAACTCATCTTT.

Many counts were recorded for this clone. The amino acid sequence in TCRdb belongs to a much larger clone and departs from this DNA's translation at residue 6, likely a sequencing read error; the sequence shown is translated from the DNA. The rearrangement uses TRDV2 and TRDJ1; TRDD2 might be the D (5 bases). There are 17 residues in the CDR3. Germline V gene data show CDR1 as GEAIGNYY and CDR2 as EKD. Trimming removed 0 bases at V and 5 bases at J, with 21 bases between. CDR3 DNA sequence: TGTGCCTGTGACACCCCCTCTTCCCTCACTTCGGGGGATAAACTCATCTTT. It encodes CACDTPSSLTSGDKLIF.

Points on this clone: This DNA's translation and the protein TCRdb lists, from a much larger clone, do not match at residue 5, likely due to a read error; the protein shown is translated from the DNA. The CDR3 spells CACDTVLGDTQLYTDKLIF. The CDR3 region has the DNA TGTGCCTGTGACACGGTACTGGGGGATACACAGTTGTACACCGATAAACTCATCTTT. This rearrangement joins TRDV2 to TRDJ1, with 12 nucleotides matching TRDD3. CDR1 is GEAIGNYY and CDR2 is EKD in the germline V gene. The J segment lost 0 bases and the V segment lost 1 base, leaving 11 bases of the junction unmatched. This CDR3 is built from 19 residues.

This clone has only a few counts. The mismatch at residue 12 between this DNA's translation and the TCRdb protein of a much larger clone likely reflects a read error; the protein shown is translated from the DNA. The V gene is TRDV2, the J gene TRDJ1, with 11 bases lining up with TRDD3. The CDR3 spans 18 residues. Looked up from germline, CDR1 is GEAIGNYY and CDR2 is EKD. V lost 4 bases to trimming and J lost 4 bases; unmatched junction nucleotides: 16. DNA for the CDR3: TGTGCCTGTGATATACTGGGGGATAGTGGGCTAGATGACGATAAACTCATCTTT. Its protein product is CACDILGDSGLDDDKLIF.

This clone was observed a few times. A far larger clone is only one base removed, so a read error is likely. Other DNA sequences from this sample encode an identical CDR3 as well. This chain uses TRDV2 with TRDJ1; TRDD3 aligns across 9 bases. Germline V gene lookup returns CDR1 GEAIGNYY and CDR2 EKD. The CDR3 consists of 16 residues. Unmatched junction bases numbered 4, after V lost 0 bases and J lost 0 bases. CDR3 coding DNA: TGTGCCTGTGACACCGTGGGGGATATCGACACCGATAAACTCATCTTT. Encoded protein: CACDTVGDIDTDKLIF.

With respect to this clone: A read error is likely here: a far larger clone is one base away. V gene TRDV2 combines with J gene TRDJ1, with 7 bases matching TRDD3. Unmatched junction bases numbered 17, after V lost 3 bases and J lost 2 bases. This CDR3 region has 18 residues. Germline CDR1 is GEAIGNYY and CDR2 is EKD. Here the CDR3 DNA reads TGTGCCTGTGACCGCGTACTGGGGTTAATCGGGGGAACCGATAAACTCATCTTT. Translated, it gives CACDRVLGLIGGTDKLIF.

This clone was observed a handful of times. This DNA translates differently at residue 12 from the TCRdb protein, which is that of a much larger clone; a read error is likely, and the protein shown is the DNA's own translation. The V gene is TRDV2, the J gene TRDJ1; 7 positions agree with TRDD3. The CDR3 contains 17 residues. V lost 1 base, J lost 3 bases, and 13 bases stayed unmatched. Per germline, CDR1 GEAIGNYY and CDR2 EKD. The CDR3 coding sequence is TGTGCCTGTGACACGGTGGGGGACCCCGAGGACGCCGATAAACTCATCTTT. The encoded protein is CACDTVGDPEDADKLIF.

This clone was found a few times. This may come from a read error, since a much larger clone is one base off. This sample also contains other DNA sequences that code for the same CDR3. V and J are TRDV1 and TRDJ1; 13 positions agree with TRDD3. Losses at the gene ends were 2 bases for V and 0 bases for J; bases not matched to a gene: 33. Germline values: CDR1 TSWWSYY, CDR2 QGS. There are 27 residues in the CDR3. The CDR3 loop reads CALGEIVEDLSYWGIRRRSRYTDKLIF. For the CDR3, the DNA is TGTGCTCTTGGGGAAATAGTGGAAGACCTCTCGTACTGGGGGATACGCAGACGGAGCCGTTACACCGATAAACTCATCTTT.

This clone was recorded at least ten times. A far larger clone is one nucleotide away, so this likely arose from a read error. The chain uses TRDV2 and TRDJ1, with unresolved D. There are 15 residues in the CDR3. V was shortened by 0 bases and J by 3 bases, with 13 bases between the two germline ends. Germline V gene lookup returns CDR1 GEAIGNYY and CDR2 EKD. CDR3 sequence: CACDTLSGYADKLIF. The CDR3 nucleotides read TGTGCCTGTGACACCCTATCCGGTTACGCCGATAAACTCATCTTT.

This clone is termed medium-sized. The V gene is TRDV2, the J gene TRDJ1; 13 positions match TRDD3. The CDR3 contains 15 residues. The germline gives CDR1 GEAIGNYY, CDR2 EKD. J was trimmed by 5 bases and V by 7 bases; bases with no gene match: 9. The CDR3 DNA reads as TGTGCCTGCCATACACTGGGGGATACGCGGGATAAACTCATCTTT. The encoded protein is CACHTLGDTRDKLIF.